The rows below give T cell receptor beta chains drawn from one sample of a study of blood T cell repertoires in COVID-19. The protocol was immunoSEQ multiplex PCR, while the TCRdb copy is restricted to in-frame clones and leaves out a portion. The sample yields approximately 140,000 clones, 75% to 90% seen once. The specimen sequenced was peripheral blood. The source of these receptors is a man over 45 with active or convalescent COVID-19. Both conserved end residues are part of each CDR3. The order of the fields is J gene, V gene, CDR3 protein.

>TRBJ2-3|TRBV24-1
CATSDLSRRDTDTQYF
>TRBJ2-5|TRBV20-1
CSVRTVETQYF
>TRBJ2-4|TRBV28
CASRTDKNIQYF
>TRBJ1-2|TRBV12-5
CASGPGGANYGYTF
>TRBJ1-2|TRBV7-8
CASSRSNTDNYGYTF
>TRBJ1-1|TRBV19
CASSTARPARGRDTEAFF
>TRBJ1-2|TRBV5-6
CASSLRSGTKYGYTF
>TRBJ2-2|TRBV10-1
CASSEEGGNTGELFF
>TRBJ2-1|TRBV6-4
CASWGTSWLNEQFF
>TRBJ2-1|TRBV9
CASSTRPGQGPYNEQFF
>TRBJ2-3|TRBV7-8
CASSLERGIASDTQYF
>TRBJ1-1|TRBV5-1
CASSIGFGGRMNTEAFF
>TRBJ1-5|TRBV6-5
CASSRLQGIGPQHF
>TRBJ2-3|TRBV27
CASSSHHQSEGDTQYF
>TRBJ2-3|TRBV3-1/TRBV3-2
CASSQAGGLGTDTQYF
>TRBJ1-5|TRBV7-2
CASSSGTAYSNQPQHF
>TRBJ2-3|TRBV6-5
CASISGRAGTDTQYF